This entry describes one T cell receptor beta chain. Its antigen is undetermined. TCRdb ran MiXCR on the reads and lists one entry per CDR3 protein. The data contain approximately 180,000 distinct CDR3 sequences, about 17% of them singletons. This entry belongs to a study of T cell repertoires in cytomegalovirus infection. Study results and caveats: Clonotype analysis showed dominance of the ex vivo response by HLA-C-restricted CMV-specific TCR beta clonotypes.

The TCR originated in a human donor in good health (CMV status not recorded). Some clones in this sample may be carry-over from other donors' samples. Sequencing input: CD8+ T cells from PBMCs.

The DNA of the CDR3 is TGTGCCAGCGGATCTAGGGACAGGGAGGGGACAGATACGCAGTATTTT. Amino acids: CASGSRDREGTDTQYF. This rearrangement joins TRBV7-8 to TRBJ2-3; 9 bases align to TRBD1. The V gene end was trimmed by 8 bases and the J gene end by 3 bases; junction bases not matched to a gene: 12. The CDR3 has 16 amino acids. CDR1 and CDR2 (germline): SGHVS, FQNEAQ.